A single T cell receptor beta chain is shown here with its context. The specificity of this receptor is unknown. Base qualities are not at hand, and no much larger clone is one base apart. Receptor libraries were prepared by PCR. TCRdb names Illumina HiSeq 2500 as the instrument used. Unique molecular identifiers were incorporated into TCR beta cDNA libraries to reduce PCR and sequencing biases. Around 500,000 cDNA molecules were obtained for every 1 to 10 million input T cells, so each molecule roughly corresponded to one T cell. The patient libraries were prepared and sequenced using the same protocol as the earlier healthy control dataset. Samples belonging to the same batch were prepared together, multiplexed and sequenced on a shared HiSeq lane. As for the original processing: MIGEC was used to process the raw barcoded reads, and molecular identifier groups with only a single read were discarded before consensus assembly and CDR3 extraction. VDJtools was used for post-analysis of the clonotype tables, and diversity was normalized by down-sampling every dataset to the size of the smallest sample. To correct batch-related cross-sample contamination, repertoire overlap clustering matched CDR3 amino acid sequences but not nucleotide sequences. Using fastp at Q25 and MiXCR, TCRdb reprocessed the public reads and kept productive beta chains. One record per CDR3 amino acid sequence lists the most common genes and DNA. The V and J calls and clone size come from TCRdb's table, not from the authors' own analysis. This sample has approximately 350,000 distinct CDR3 sequences in its table, and roughly 38% of those were observed once. The ten largest clones take up around an eighth of the sample.

TCR beta repertoires were profiled from peripheral blood of some 13 young patients with multiple sclerosis to demonstrate the VDJtools post-analysis software. The multiple sclerosis patients were children and adolescents between roughly 6 and 17 years of age. This entry is derived from a study of post-analysis software for immune sequencing data (dated by TCRdb to 2015 to 2017). Background for the entire study: Recorded disease courses included relapsing-remitting, secondary progressive and progressive-relapsing multiple sclerosis, with some patients lacking subtype annotation. The patient repertoires were compared against approximately ten previously published healthy control repertoires obtained from donors aged about 6 to 28 years. A subset of samples was prepared in parallel using single-end sample barcoding, then pooled and co-amplified after Illumina adapter ligation. General findings and caveats noted by the study authors: When samples were clustered directly using the F measure, samples prepared in the same batch co-clustered strongly, which prompted a batch-effect correction. The control group was slightly older than the multiple sclerosis patient group. Patients showed significantly higher frequencies than controls for about five TRBV segments, among them TRBV5-6, TRBV5-1 and TRBV20-1. Normalized Chao1 diversity was significantly lower in multiple sclerosis patients than controls, suggesting substantial peripheral T-cell clonal expansion.

CDR1 and CDR2 are read off the germline V gene as SGHTA and FQGNSA. V is cut by 5 bases and J by 0 bases, and the space between the germline ends is 11 bases. There are 15 amino acids in the CDR3, from cysteine to phenylalanine inclusive. Solely the CDR3 DNA is kept, with 45 bases framed from the first base. Material: blood. The TCR originated in a girl between 5 and 17 years old with multiple sclerosis. Rearrangement joined TRBV7-2 to TRBJ2-1; matching of 5 bases hints at TRBD2 as the D gene. The encoded CDR3 is CASSRRGTSYNEQFF. The DNA reads as follows: TGTGCCAGCAGCCGACGGGGTACCTCCTACAATGAGCAGTTCTTC.